Each of the 14 T cell receptor beta chains below was sequenced from the same sample in a study of naive and memory T cell subsets. Both TRBC1 and TRBC2 were covered by a beta constant-region primer of two equimolar oligonucleotides. Ligated cDNA was amplified by four rounds of PCR with nested alpha and beta constant-region primers and SP2. MiXCR, applied by TCRdb to the UMI-ligation and nested PCR reads, yields one record per CDR3 protein. Altogether approximately 31,000 distinct CDR3 sequences are present, 18% being singletons, with the ten largest covering 3% to 3.5%. Sequenced input: effector memory CD4+ T cells from blood. This sample's subset: effector memory, CD45RA- CD27-. The receptors here all came from a human donor in good health.

The table lists this clonotype with a few counts. The chain employs TRBV10-3 and TRBJ2-2; D perhaps matches TRBD2 (5 bases). V gave up 11 bases and J gave up 3 bases, with 10 bases separating them. The germline CDR1 and CDR2 sequences are ENHRY and SYGVKD. The CDR3 totals 12 residues. Here the CDR3 DNA reads TGTGCCTCGGGATATGACACCGGGGAGCTGTTTTTT. It encodes CASGYDTGELFF.

This sequence joins TRBV6-1 and TRBJ2-5; 7 bases agree with TRBD1. Per the germline V gene, CDR1 is MNHNS and CDR2 is SASEGT. This CDR3 comprises 14 residues. With 11 bases clipped from V and 9 bases from J, the junction kept 18 bases outside the gene matches. The CDR3, as DNA: TGTGCCGCCGAGGGGGCCGCCGGATTTGTGGCCCAGTACTTC. It codes for CAAEGAAGFVAQYF.

This clonotype has only a few counts. V gene TRBV20-1 combines with J gene TRBJ1-1, with a weak D call TRBD1 (5 bases). Between the trimmed V and J ends, which lost 3 bases and 6 bases, there was a span of 17 bases. The length of the CDR3 is 14 residues. Germline V gene sequence: CDR1 DFQATT, CDR2 SNEGSKA (reference sequence). The CDR3 bases are TGCAGTGCTAGCCTACAGGTTACTTCCTCTGAAGCTTTCTTT. It yields the protein CSASLQVTSSEAFF.

This chain joins TRBV20-1 and TRBJ2-1, with 7 positions matching TRBD2. Germline loops: CDR1 DFQATT, CDR2 SNEGSKA (reference sequence). With V trimmed by 5 bases and J by 6 bases, 10 bases remained unmatched. The CDR3 covers 14 residues. CDR3 nucleotides: TGCAGTGCTCACGCGGGAGCAATTCTCAATGAGCAGTTCTTC. Translating gives CSAHAGAILNEQFF.

V gene TRBV30 combines with J gene TRBJ2-6, with TRBD2 as a possible D gene (5 bases). Trimming removed 2 bases from V and 1 base from J, with 9 bases in between. This CDR3 comprises 15 residues. Germline CDR1 reads GTSNPN; CDR2 reads SVGIG (reference sequence). The DNA of the CDR3 is TGTGCCTGGAGTTCCGGGGTGTCTGGGGCCAACGTCCTGACTTTC. As protein: CAWSSGVSGANVLTF.

The chain employs TRBV18 and TRBJ2-3; D is undetermined. Trimming left V 4 bases short and J 0 bases short, with 2 bases between. This CDR3 is built from 12 residues. The germline V gene encodes CDR1 KGHSH and CDR2 LQKENI. The CDR3 DNA is TGTGCCAGCTCACGTAGCACAGATACGCAGTATTTT. This gives the protein CASSRSTDTQYF.

The rearrangement joins TRBV28 to TRBJ1-2, with D perhaps matching TRBD1 (5 bases). V lost 6 bases and J lost 4, with 18 bases in between. CDR1 MDHEN and CDR2 SYDVKM come from the germline V gene. The CDR3 contains 15 residues. The CDR3 nucleotides read TGTGCCAGCAGCCATTCCGCCCAGGGTAGCTATGGCTACACCTTC. Translating gives CASSHSAQGSYGYTF.

This chain connects TRBV9 to TRBJ2-7; TRBD1 matches at 10 bases. V gave up 0 bases and J gave up 3 bases; unmatched junction bases: 3. The V gene's germline CDR1 is SGDLS and CDR2 YYNGEE. There are 15 residues in the CDR3. The CDR3 DNA reads as TGTGCCAGCAGCGTAGCCGGGACAGGGGTCTACGAGCAGTACTTC. Protein: CASSVAGTGVYEQYF.

This clonotype was recorded many times. The V and J genes are TRBV29-1 and TRBJ2-5; TRBD1 might be the D (5 bases). Germline V gene data show CDR1 as SQVTM and CDR2 as ANQGSEA. The length of the CDR3 is 13 residues. V lost 8 bases and J lost 1, with 14 bases in between. In nucleotides, the CDR3 is TGCAGCTTCATGGGCCAGGGCCAAGAGACCCAGTACTTC. Protein: CSFMGQGQETQYF.

This clonotype appeared once. CDR3 sequence: CASSLVLTSVKKGEQYF. The CDR3 coding sequence is TGTGCCAGCAGTTTAGTGTTGACTAGCGTTAAAAAGGGAGAGCAGTACTTC. The chain combines TRBV12-3 or TRBV12-4 with TRBJ2-7, with 8 bases aligning to TRBD2. V shed 1 base, J shed 7 bases, and the junction held 15 bases outside the gene matches. This CDR3 region has 17 residues.

This clonotype was seen repeatedly, ten times or more. The chain is built from TRBV28 and TRBJ2-1; 11 bases are a match to TRBD2. The trim removed 8 bases at V and 8 bases at J, leaving 11 bases unmatched. The length of the CDR3 is 15 residues. The germline CDR1 and CDR2 sequences are MDHEN and SYDVKM. The CDR3 sequence: CASGLAGGGGYEQFF. The CDR3 DNA reads as TGTGCCAGCGGGTTAGCGGGAGGGGGGGGTTATGAGCAGTTCTTC.

This chain links TRBV5-1 with TRBJ2-3; 7 bases are shared with TRBD2. The CDR3 contains 14 residues. V shed 8 bases, J shed 2 bases, and the junction held 8 bases outside the gene matches. In germline, CDR1 is SGHRS, CDR2 YFSETQ. The CDR3 coding sequence is TGCGCCAGTAAAGCGGGATCTGACACAGATACGCAGTATTTT. This encodes CASKAGSDTDTQYF.

The V call is TRBV20-1, the J call TRBJ2-7; D call uncertain. This CDR3 contains 13 residues. Trimming pared 2 bases from V and 0 bases from J, leaving 8 bases between. Germline-derived CDR1 and CDR2 are DFQATT and SNEGSKA (reference sequence). The DNA of the CDR3 is TGCAGTGCTAGACGGCCTAGCTCCTACGAGCAGTACTTC. Residues: CSARRPSSYEQYF.

The chain carries TRBV9 and TRBJ2-1, with 11 bases aligning to TRBD1. V dropped 3 bases and J dropped 7; count of bases not matched to a gene: 3. The CDR3 extends over 14 amino acids. The V gene's germline CDR1 is SGDLS and CDR2 YYNGEE. The CDR3 coding sequence is TGTGCCAGCAGCGCCGGGACAGGGGGGAATGAGCAGTTCTTC. Encoded protein: CASSAGTGGNEQFF.